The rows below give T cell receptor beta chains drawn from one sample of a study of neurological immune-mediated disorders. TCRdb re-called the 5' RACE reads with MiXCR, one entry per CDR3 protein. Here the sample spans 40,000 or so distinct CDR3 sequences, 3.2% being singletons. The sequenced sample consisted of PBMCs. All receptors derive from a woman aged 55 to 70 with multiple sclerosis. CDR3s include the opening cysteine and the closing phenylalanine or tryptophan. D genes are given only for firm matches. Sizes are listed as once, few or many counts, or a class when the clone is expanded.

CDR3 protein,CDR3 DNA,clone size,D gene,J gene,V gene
CASSDTRSGNTIYF,TGTGCCAGCAGTGACACCCGCTCTGGAAACACCATATATTTT,many,-,TRBJ1-3,TRBV25-1
CASSQDLRPIVGNTIYF,TGTGCCAGCAGCCAAGATCTGAGGCCGATCGTAGGAAACACCATATATTTT,many,-,TRBJ1-3,TRBV3-1
CSATGTGLSYEQYF,TGCAGTGCTACCGGGACAGGGCTCTCCTACGAGCAGTACTTC,few,TRBD1,TRBJ2-7,TRBV20-1
CATSSGSTDTQYF,TGTGCCACCAGCAGTGGAAGCACAGATACGCAGTATTTT,many,-,TRBJ2-3,TRBV15
CASSSRTGSYEQYF,TGCGCCAGCAGCTCGCGGACAGGTTCCTACGAGCAGTACTTC,many,TRBD1,TRBJ2-7,TRBV5-1
CAWSSREGDFF,TGTGCCTGGAGTTCCCGGGAGGGGGATTTCTTT,many,-,TRBJ1-1,TRBV30
CASSLVSRGGYEQYF,TGCGCCAGCAGCTTGGTGTCGAGGGGGGGCTACGAGCAGTACTTC,many,-,TRBJ2-7,TRBV5-1
CAISEGGGSGANVLTF,TGTGCCATCAGTGAGGGGGGGGGCTCTGGGGCCAACGTCCTGACTTTC,many,TRBD2,TRBJ2-6,TRBV10-3
CASSLRTGGYEQYF,TGCGCCAGCAGCTTGAGGACAGGGGGATACGAGCAGTACTTC,many,TRBD1,TRBJ2-7,TRBV5-1
CASSTGRGQETQYF,TGCGCCAGCAGCACGGGGAGGGGCCAAGAGACCCAGTACTTC,many,TRBD2,TRBJ2-5,TRBV5-1
CASRRQGPDTQYF,TGCGCCAGCAGACGACAGGGTCCAGATACGCAGTATTTT,many,TRBD1,TRBJ2-3,TRBV5-1
CASSSNDPGPPYEQYF,TGTGCCAGCAGCTCCAACGATCCGGGACCCCCCTACGAGCAGTACTTC,many,-,TRBJ2-7,TRBV7-2
CSARPGQKETQYF,TGCAGTGCTAGGCCCGGTCAGAAAGAGACCCAGTACTTC,many,-,TRBJ2-5,TRBV20-1
CASSQAGGGTEAFF,TGTGCCAGCAGCCAAGCAGGGGGCGGGACTGAAGCTTTCTTT,many,TRBD1,TRBJ1-1,TRBV3-1
CASSLAHLKADTQYF,TGTGCCAGCAGCTTAGCGCACCTGAAGGCAGATACGCAGTATTTT,many,-,TRBJ2-3,TRBV7-9
CSASGTSTDTQYF,TGCAGTGCTAGTGGTACTAGCACAGATACGCAGTATTTT,many,-,TRBJ2-3,TRBV20-1
CASSSPARGYSYTF,TGTGCCAGCAGTTCTCCCGCTAGGGGGTATAGCTACACCTTC,many,-,TRBJ1-2,TRBV27
CSAIPLGRANQPQHF,TGCAGTGCCATCCCCCTGGGGAGGGCCAATCAGCCCCAGCATTTT,many,-,TRBJ1-5,TRBV20-1
CATDRGGIRRGYTF,TGTGCCACGGACAGGGGGGGAATACGACGAGGCTACACCTTC,many,TRBD1,TRBJ1-2,TRBV28
CASSSRTGIYEQYF,TGCGCCAGCAGCTCTCGGACAGGGATCTACGAGCAGTACTTC,many,TRBD1,TRBJ2-7,TRBV5-1
CAISGTSGDRQTQYF,TGTGCCATCAGCGGGACTAGCGGGGACCGTCAGACCCAGTACTTC,many,TRBD2,TRBJ2-5,TRBV10-3